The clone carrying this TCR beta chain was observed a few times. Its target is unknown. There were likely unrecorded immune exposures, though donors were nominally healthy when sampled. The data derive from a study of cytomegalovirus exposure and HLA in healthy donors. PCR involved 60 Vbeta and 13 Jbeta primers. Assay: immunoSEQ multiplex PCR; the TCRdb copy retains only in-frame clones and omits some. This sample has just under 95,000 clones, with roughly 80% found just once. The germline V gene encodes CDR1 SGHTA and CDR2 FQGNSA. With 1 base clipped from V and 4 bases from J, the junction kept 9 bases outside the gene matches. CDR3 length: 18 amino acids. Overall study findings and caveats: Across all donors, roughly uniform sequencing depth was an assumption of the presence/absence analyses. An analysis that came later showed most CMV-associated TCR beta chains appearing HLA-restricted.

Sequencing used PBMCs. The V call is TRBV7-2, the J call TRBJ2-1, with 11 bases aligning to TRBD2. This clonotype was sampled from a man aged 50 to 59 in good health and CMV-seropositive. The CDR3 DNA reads TGTGCCAGCAGCTTAGAAGGGGGGAGACTAGCGGGGTACAATGAGCAGTTCTTC. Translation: CASSLEGGRLAGYNEQFF. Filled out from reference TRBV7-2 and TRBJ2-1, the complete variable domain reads GAGVSQSPSNKVTEKGKDVELRCDPISGHTALYWYRQSLGQGLEFLIYFQGNSAPDKSGLPSDRFSAERTGGSVSTLTIQRTQQEDSAVYLCASSLEGGRLAGYNEQFFGPGTRLTVL.